A single sample is the source of the 19 T cell receptor beta chains below, sequenced in a study of cytomegalovirus exposure and HLA in healthy donors. Use of 60 Vbeta and 13 Jbeta primers characterized the PCR. Clones were sequenced by immunoSEQ multiplex PCR, and TCRdb holds only the in-frame ones, with some missing. The data contain roughly 130,000 clones, roughly 80% of them singletons. Source material: PBMCs. These receptors came from a woman aged 40-49 years in good health and CMV-seronegative.

The V and J genes are TRBV2 and TRBJ2-5; 10 nucleotides align to TRBD1. The CDR3 extends over 13 amino acids. The V segment lost 7 bases and the J segment 5 bases; nucleotides outside the gene matches: 4. Germline CDR1 reads SNHLY; CDR2 reads FYNNEI. In DNA form, the CDR3 reads TGTGCCAGCACCGGACAGGGGGTTGAGACCCAGTACTTC. Amino acid sequence: CASTGQGVETQYF.

The V gene is TRBV4-3, the J gene TRBJ2-5; TRBD2 matches at 10 bases. The CDR3 is 15 amino acids. After removal of 3 bases from V and 5 bases from J, the junction contained 6 bases not matched to a gene. Germline V CDR1 and CDR2: LGHNA, YSLEER. The CDR3 sequence is CASSHNLAGEETQYF. CDR3 nucleotides: TGCGCCAGCAGCCATAATCTAGCGGGAGAGGAGACCCAGTACTTC.

CDR3 amino acids: CATRVSSTDTQYF. CDR3 coding DNA: TGTGCCACCCGCGTGTCTAGCACAGATACGCAGTATTTT. The gene calls are TRBV28 and TRBJ2-3; D is unresolved. Per the germline V gene, CDR1 is MDHEN and CDR2 is SYDVKM. There are 13 residues in the CDR3. Deletions cut 10 bases from V and 0 bases from J, with 11 bases between.

V usage is TRBV5-1 and J usage is TRBJ2-2; maybe TRBD2 (6 bases). V shed 3 bases and J shed 0 bases, with 12 bases lying between them. The CDR3 is 16 residues long. Germline CDR1 is SGHRS and CDR2 is YFSETQ. The CDR3 region is CASSSRTTSNTGELFF. The CDR3 coding sequence is TGCGCCAGCAGCTCCCGGACTACTTCGAACACCGGGGAGCTGTTTTTT.

The chain is built from TRBV2 and TRBJ1-5, with TRBD1 matching 8 bases. Trimming removed 6 bases from V and 4 bases from J; junction bases left unmatched: 8. The CDR3 runs 15 residues. In germline, CDR1 is SNHLY, CDR2 FYNNEI. The chain's CDR3 is CASSDGTGGNQPQHF. CDR3 nucleotides: TGTGCCAGCAGCGACGGGACAGGAGGGAATCAGCCCCAGCATTTT.

The V gene is TRBV10-3, the J gene TRBJ1-5, with TRBD1 matching over 9 bases. The trim removed 11 bases at V and 7 bases at J, leaving 6 bases unmatched. CDR1 ENHRY and CDR2 SYGVKD come from the germline V gene. The CDR3 runs 12 residues. The DNA for the CDR3 is TGTGCCTCTAGGACAGGGGACCAGCCCCAGCATTTT. Protein product: CASRTGDQPQHF.

The V gene is TRBV27, the J gene TRBJ1-5; TRBD1 matches 8 bases. This CDR3 has 16 residues. The V gene end was trimmed by 5 bases and the J gene end by 4 bases; junction bases not matched to a gene: 10. Germline-derived CDR1 and CDR2 are MNHEY and SMNVEV (reference sequence). The CDR3, as DNA: TGTGCCAGCAGTGGAAGACAGGGGCCGCTAAATCAGCCCCAGCATTTT. Its protein is CASSGRQGPLNQPQHF.

This sequence joins TRBV7-3 and TRBJ2-3, with 7 bases matching TRBD1. V was pared by 2 bases and J by 6 bases, with 5 bases of the junction left unmatched. CDR1 SGHTA and CDR2 FQGTGA come from the germline V gene. The length of the CDR3 is 14 residues. CDR3 protein: CASSLAVQGDTQYF. The CDR3 region has the DNA TGTGCCAGCAGCTTAGCTGTACAGGGGGATACGCAGTATTTT.

The chain combines TRBV6-5 with TRBJ2-1, with D possibly matching TRBD2 (6 bases). Germline assignment: CDR1 MNHEY and CDR2 SVGAGI. CDR3 length equals 14 residues. Trimming took 2 bases from V and 5 from J, leaving 10 bases between them. CDR3 sequence (DNA): TGTGCCAGCAGTTACACCCCGGGGGACAATGAGCAGTTCTTC. This sequence encodes CASSYTPGDNEQFF.

The genes are TRBV5-6 and TRBJ1-1, with 8 bases fitting TRBD1. CDR1 is SGHDT and CDR2 is YYEEEE in the germline V gene. The CDR3 consists of 16 residues. J gave up 5 bases and V 5 bases, and 14 bases lay outside the gene matches. The CDR3 protein is CASSSRGRMLGTEAFF. As DNA, the CDR3 is TGTGCCAGCAGTTCCAGGGGGCGTATGTTGGGGACTGAAGCTTTCTTT.

This chain uses TRBV10-3 with TRBJ1-1; 7 bases agree with TRBD1. V lost 7 bases and J lost 1; bases outside the gene matches: 3. The CDR3 extends over 13 amino acids. Germline V gene lookup returns CDR1 ENHRY and CDR2 SYGVKD. This CDR3 is CAITGQPNTEAFF. The CDR3 bases are TGTGCCATCACGGGACAGCCGAACACTGAAGCTTTCTTT.

J is TRBJ2-5 and V is TRBV18; 8 nucleotides agree with TRBD2. Germline assignment: CDR1 KGHSH and CDR2 LQKENI. CDR3 length equals 15 residues. Trimming at V came to 2 bases and at J to 5 bases, leaving 7 bases not matched to a gene. In DNA form, the CDR3 reads TGTGCCAGCTCACCAAGGGACGGGAGGGTCGAGACCCAGTACTTC. Protein: CASSPRDGRVETQYF.

This clone was seen just once. The chain carries TRBV2 and TRBJ2-3; 9 nucleotides line up with TRBD2. Germline V gives CDR1 SNHLY, CDR2 FYNNEI. V lost 4 bases, J lost 2 bases, and 7 bases stayed unmatched. There are 16 residues in the CDR3. The CDR3 nucleotides are TGTGCCAGCAGTGCTCGGCTAGCGGGGACCACAGATACGCAGTATTTT. It translates to CASSARLAGTTDTQYF.

The V gene is TRBV18, the J gene TRBJ2-3, with TRBD1 identical over 7 bases. CDR3 length: 15 residues. Germline V gives CDR1 KGHSH, CDR2 LQKENI. Trimming at V came to 2 bases and at J to 2 bases, leaving 4 bases not matched to a gene. Here the CDR3 DNA reads TGTGCCAGCTCACCAATGGGACAGACCACAGATACGCAGTATTTT. Translated, it gives CASSPMGQTTDTQYF.

V is TRBV5-1 and J is TRBJ2-1; perhaps TRBD1 as D (6 bases). This CDR3 is 15 amino acids long. Trimming removed 4 bases from V and 8 bases from J, with 19 bases in between. CDR1 is SGHRS and CDR2 is YFSETQ in the germline V gene. CDR3 DNA sequence: TGCGCCAGCAGCGCCGACAGGCCGCCTTGGGATGAGCAGTTCTTC. It yields the protein CASSADRPPWDEQFF.

The chain uses TRBV10-3 and TRBJ2-3, with 13 bases identical to TRBD2. The V segment lost 3 bases and the J segment 2 bases; nucleotides outside the gene matches: 8. This CDR3 region has 18 residues. Germline V gives CDR1 ENHRY, CDR2 SYGVKD. The CDR3 region has the DNA TGTGCCATCAGTGACCCGAGGACTAGCGGGGGCCTCACAGATACGCAGTATTTT. As protein: CAISDPRTSGGLTDTQYF.

This clone was counted once. The genes are TRBV6-5 and TRBJ1-3; tentative D call: TRBD1 (5 bases). The V end was cut by 7 bases, the J end by 4 bases, with 17 bases between. This CDR3 region has 15 residues. From germline, CDR1 is MNHEY and CDR2 SVGAGI. The CDR3 bases are TGTGCCAGCACCGACGGCCCGCGGGGCGGAAACACCATATATTTT. Encoded protein: CASTDGPRGGNTIYF.

Within the sample, this clone is medium-sized. The chain links TRBV21-1 to TRBJ1-4. TRBV21-1 represents a pseudogene. This CDR3 is built from 12 residues. CDR3 in amino acids: CAGYYRNEKLFF. CDR3 coding DNA: TGTGCTGGGTACTACCGTAATGAAAAACTGTTTTTT.

This chain connects TRBV5-1 to TRBJ2-2; 16 bases map to TRBD2. Per the germline V gene, CDR1 is SGHRS and CDR2 is YFSETQ. With 1 base clipped from V and 4 bases from J, the junction kept 13 bases outside the gene matches. The CDR3 extends over 21 amino acids. The CDR3: CASSLRGTSGRAGVSTGELFF. The CDR3 DNA sequence: TGCGCCAGCAGCTTGCGTGGGACTAGCGGGAGGGCCGGAGTTAGCACCGGGGAGCTGTTTTTT. Drawing the rest from reference TRBV5-1 and TRBJ2-2, the complete variable domain is KAGVTQTPRYLIKTRGQQVTLSCSPISGHRSVSWYQQTPGQGLQFLFEYFSETQRNKGNFPGRFSGRQFSNSRSEMNVSTLELGDSALYLCASSLRGTSGRAGVSTGELFFGEGSRLTVL.